The clone carrying this T cell receptor (beta chain) was observed a handful of times. The data derive from a study of T-cell reconstitution after alpha-beta-depleted transplantation in children. This sample's TCRbeta library carried unique molecular identifier barcodes. TCRdb recomputed calls from the PCR reads with MiXCR, one row per CDR3 protein. The sample lists fewer than 750,000 distinct CDR3 sequences, over 25% occurring once. CDR3 size: 13 residues. The germline CDR1 and CDR2 sequences are KGHDR and SFDVKD. V lost 7 bases and J lost 4, with 10 bases in between. V usage is TRBV24-1 and J usage is TRBJ2-1, with D possibly matching TRBD1 (5 bases). The receptor comes from a boy under two years old with Wiskott-Aldrich syndrome, due to receive a stem cell transplant. Source: PBMCs, taken before TCRalphabeta/CD19-depleted stem cell transplant. CDR3 amino acids: CATRKDTYNEQFF. The CDR3 DNA reads TGTGCCACCAGGAAGGACACATACAATGAGCAGTTCTTC.